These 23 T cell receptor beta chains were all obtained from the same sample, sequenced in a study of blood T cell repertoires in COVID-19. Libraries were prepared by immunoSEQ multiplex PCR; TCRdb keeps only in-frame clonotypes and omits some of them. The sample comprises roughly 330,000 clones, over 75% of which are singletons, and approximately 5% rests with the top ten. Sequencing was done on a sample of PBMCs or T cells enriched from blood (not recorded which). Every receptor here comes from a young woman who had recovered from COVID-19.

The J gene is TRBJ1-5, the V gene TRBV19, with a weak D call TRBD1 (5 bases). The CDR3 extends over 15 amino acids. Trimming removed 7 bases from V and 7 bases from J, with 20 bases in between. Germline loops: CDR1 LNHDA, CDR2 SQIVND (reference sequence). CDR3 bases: TGTGCCAGTACCCCATGGGGCTCCGAAGGACAGCCCCAGCATTTT. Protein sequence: CASTPWGSEGQPQHF. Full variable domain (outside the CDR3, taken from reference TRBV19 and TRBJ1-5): DGGITQSPKYLFRKEGQNVTLSCEQNLNHDAMYWYRQDPGQGLRLIYYSQIVNDFQKGDIAEGYSVSREKKESFPLTVTSAQKNPTAFYLCASTPWGSEGQPQHFGDGTRLSIL.

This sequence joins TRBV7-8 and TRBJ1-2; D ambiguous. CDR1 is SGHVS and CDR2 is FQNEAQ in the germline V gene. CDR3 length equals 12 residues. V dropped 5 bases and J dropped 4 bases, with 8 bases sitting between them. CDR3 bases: TGTGCCAGCAGCCCCCCCAGCTATGGCTACACCTTC. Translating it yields CASSPPSYGYTF.

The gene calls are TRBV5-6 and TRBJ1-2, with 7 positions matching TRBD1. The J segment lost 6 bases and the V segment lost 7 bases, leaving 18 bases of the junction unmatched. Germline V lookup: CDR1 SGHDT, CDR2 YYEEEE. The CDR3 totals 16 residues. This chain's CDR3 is CASENTPTGTENGYTF. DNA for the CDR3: TGTGCCAGCGAGAACACCCCGACAGGGACTGAGAATGGCTACACCTTC.

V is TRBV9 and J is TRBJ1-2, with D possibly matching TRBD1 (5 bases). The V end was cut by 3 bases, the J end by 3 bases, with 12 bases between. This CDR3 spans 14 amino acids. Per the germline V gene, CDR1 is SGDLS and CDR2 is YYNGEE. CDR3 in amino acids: CASSAVEGHYGYTF. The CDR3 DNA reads TGTGCCAGCAGCGCAGTGGAGGGGCACTATGGCTACACCTTC.

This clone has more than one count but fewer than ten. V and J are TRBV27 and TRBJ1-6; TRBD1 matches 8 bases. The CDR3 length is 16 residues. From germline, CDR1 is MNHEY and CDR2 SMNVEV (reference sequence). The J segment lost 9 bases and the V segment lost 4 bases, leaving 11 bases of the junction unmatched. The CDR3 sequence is CASSSPSQGGGSPLHF. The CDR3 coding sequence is TGTGCCAGCAGTTCCCCCTCACAGGGGGGGGGTTCACCCCTCCACTTT.

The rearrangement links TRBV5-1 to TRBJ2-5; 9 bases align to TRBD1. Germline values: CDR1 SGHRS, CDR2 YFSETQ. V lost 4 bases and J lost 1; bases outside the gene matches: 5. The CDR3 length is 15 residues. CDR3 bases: TGCGCCAGCAGCATGACAGGGGGGACCCAAGAGACCCAGTACTTC. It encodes CASSMTGGTQETQYF.

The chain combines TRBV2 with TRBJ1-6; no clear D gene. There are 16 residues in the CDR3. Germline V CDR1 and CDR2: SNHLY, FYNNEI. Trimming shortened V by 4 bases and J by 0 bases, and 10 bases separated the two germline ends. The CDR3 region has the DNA TGTGCCAGCAGTGCAGACGGGAGCTCCTATAATTCACCCCTCCACTTT. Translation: CASSADGSSYNSPLHF.

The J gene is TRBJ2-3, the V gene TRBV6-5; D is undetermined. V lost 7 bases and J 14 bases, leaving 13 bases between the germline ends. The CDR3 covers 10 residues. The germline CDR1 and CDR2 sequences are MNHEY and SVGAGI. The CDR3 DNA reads TGTGCCAGCAAAACGCGCCCCCGGTATTTT. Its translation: CASKTRPRYF.

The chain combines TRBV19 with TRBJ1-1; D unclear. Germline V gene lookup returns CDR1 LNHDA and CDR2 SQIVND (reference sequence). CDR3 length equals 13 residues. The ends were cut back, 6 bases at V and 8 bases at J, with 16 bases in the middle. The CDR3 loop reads CASRNLGGDEAFF. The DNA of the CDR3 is TGTGCCAGTAGGAACCTCGGAGGAGACGAAGCTTTCTTT.

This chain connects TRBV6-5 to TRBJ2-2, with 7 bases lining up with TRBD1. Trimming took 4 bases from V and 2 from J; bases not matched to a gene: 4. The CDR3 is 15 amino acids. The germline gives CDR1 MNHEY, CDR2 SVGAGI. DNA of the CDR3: TGTGCCAGCAGTTCAGGGGGAAAAAACACCGGGGAGCTGTTTTTT. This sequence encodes CASSSGGKNTGELFF.

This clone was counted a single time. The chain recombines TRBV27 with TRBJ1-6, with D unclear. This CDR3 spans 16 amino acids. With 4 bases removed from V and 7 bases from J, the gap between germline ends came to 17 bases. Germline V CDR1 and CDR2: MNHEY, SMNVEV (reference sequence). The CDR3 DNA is TGTGCCAGCAGTTCGTATAGGACTCACGTAAATTCACCCCTCCACTTT. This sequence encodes CASSSYRTHVNSPLHF.

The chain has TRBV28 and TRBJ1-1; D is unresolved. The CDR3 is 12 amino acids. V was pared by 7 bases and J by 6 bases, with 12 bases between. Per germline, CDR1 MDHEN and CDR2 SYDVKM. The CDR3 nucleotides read TGTGCCAGCAAGCGGCTTATGGCTGAAGCTTTCTTT. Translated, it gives CASKRLMAEAFF.

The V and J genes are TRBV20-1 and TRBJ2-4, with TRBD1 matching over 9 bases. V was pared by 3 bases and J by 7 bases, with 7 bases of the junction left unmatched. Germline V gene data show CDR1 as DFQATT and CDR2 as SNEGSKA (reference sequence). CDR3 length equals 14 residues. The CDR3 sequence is CSASPGTGRNIQYF. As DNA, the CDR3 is TGCAGTGCTAGTCCCGGGACAGGGAGGAACATTCAGTACTTC.

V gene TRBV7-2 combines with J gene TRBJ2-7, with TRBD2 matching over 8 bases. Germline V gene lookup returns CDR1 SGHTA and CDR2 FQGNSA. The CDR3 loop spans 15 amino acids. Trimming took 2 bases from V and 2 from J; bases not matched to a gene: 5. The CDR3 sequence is CASSLRLAHTYEQYF. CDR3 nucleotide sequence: TGTGCCAGCAGCTTAAGACTAGCGCACACCTACGAGCAGTACTTC.

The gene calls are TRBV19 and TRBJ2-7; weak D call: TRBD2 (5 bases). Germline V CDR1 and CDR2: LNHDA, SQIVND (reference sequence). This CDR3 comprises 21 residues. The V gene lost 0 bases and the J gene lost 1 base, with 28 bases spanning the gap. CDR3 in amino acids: CASSIEVRSGNARGPSYEQYF. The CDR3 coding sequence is TGTGCCAGTAGTATAGAGGTTAGGTCGGGTAACGCGCGAGGGCCATCCTACGAGCAGTACTTC.

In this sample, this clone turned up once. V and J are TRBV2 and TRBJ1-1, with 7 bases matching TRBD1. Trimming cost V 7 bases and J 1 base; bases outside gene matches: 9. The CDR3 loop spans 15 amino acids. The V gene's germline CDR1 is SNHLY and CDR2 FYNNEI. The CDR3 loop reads CASNRQGQRNTEAFF. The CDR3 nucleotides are TGTGCCAGCAACCGACAGGGCCAGAGGAACACTGAAGCTTTCTTT. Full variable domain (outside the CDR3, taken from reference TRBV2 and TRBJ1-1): EPEVTQTPSHQVTQMGQEVILRCVPISNHLYFYWYRQILGQKVEFLVSFYNNEISEKSEIFDDQFSVERPDGSNFTLKIRSTKLEDSAMYFCASNRQGQRNTEAFFGQGTRLTVV.

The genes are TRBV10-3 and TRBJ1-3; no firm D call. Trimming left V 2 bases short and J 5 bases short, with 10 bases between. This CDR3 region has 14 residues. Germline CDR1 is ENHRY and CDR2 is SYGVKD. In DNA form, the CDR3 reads TGTGCCATCAGTGAGGAGTTGTTCAGAAACACCATATATTTT. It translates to CAISEELFRNTIYF.

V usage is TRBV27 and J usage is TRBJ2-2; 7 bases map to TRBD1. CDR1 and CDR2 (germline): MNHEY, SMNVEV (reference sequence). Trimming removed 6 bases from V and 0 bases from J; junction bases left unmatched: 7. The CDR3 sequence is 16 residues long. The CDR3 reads CASRLGTATNTGELFF. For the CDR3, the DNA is TGTGCCAGCAGACTGGGGACAGCTACGAACACCGGGGAGCTGTTTTTT.

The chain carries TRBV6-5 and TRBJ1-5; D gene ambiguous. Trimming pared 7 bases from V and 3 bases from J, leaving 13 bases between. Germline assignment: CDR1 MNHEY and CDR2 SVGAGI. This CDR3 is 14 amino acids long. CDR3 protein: CASKRAGTNQPQHF. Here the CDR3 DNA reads TGTGCCAGCAAGCGGGCAGGCACCAATCAGCCCCAGCATTTT.

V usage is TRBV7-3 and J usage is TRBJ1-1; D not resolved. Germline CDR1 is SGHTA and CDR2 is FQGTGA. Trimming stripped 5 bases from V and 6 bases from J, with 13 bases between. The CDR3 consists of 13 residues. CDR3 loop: CASSAQGSPEAFF. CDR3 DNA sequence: TGTGCCAGCAGCGCCCAAGGGAGCCCTGAAGCTTTCTTT.

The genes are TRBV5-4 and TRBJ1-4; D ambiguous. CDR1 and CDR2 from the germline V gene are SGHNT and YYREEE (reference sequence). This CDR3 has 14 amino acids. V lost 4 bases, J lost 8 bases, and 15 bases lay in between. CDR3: CASSDSGTGEKLFF. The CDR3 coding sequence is TGTGCCAGCAGCGATAGCGGAACTGGGGAAAAACTGTTTTTT. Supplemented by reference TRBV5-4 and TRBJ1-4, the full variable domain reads ETGVTQSPTHLIKTRGQQVTLRCSSQSGHNTVSWYQQALGQGPQFIFQYYREEENGRGNFPPRFSGLQFPNYSSELNVNALELDDSALYLCASSDSGTGEKLFFGSGTQLSVL.

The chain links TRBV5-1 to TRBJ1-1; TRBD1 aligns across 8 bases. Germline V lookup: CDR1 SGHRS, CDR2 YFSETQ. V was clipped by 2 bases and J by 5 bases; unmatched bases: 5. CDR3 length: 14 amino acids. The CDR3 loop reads CASSFTGGGTEAFF. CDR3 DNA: TGCGCCAGCAGCTTTACAGGGGGAGGAACTGAAGCTTTCTTT.

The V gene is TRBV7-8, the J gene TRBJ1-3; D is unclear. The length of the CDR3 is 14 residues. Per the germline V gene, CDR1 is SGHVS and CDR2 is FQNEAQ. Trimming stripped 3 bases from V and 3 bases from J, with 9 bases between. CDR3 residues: CASSFRGGGNTIYF. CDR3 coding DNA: TGTGCCAGCAGCTTTCGGGGAGGTGGAAACACCATATATTTT.